A selection of T cell receptor beta chains follows, all from one sample in a study of identical twins. From the 5' RACE reads, TCRdb called clonotypes with MiXCR, one entry per CDR3 protein. The repertoire includes about 890,000 distinct CDR3 sequences, around 12% of them detected once, and around 1.5% sits in the top ten. These data also featured in a second study, about yellow fever vaccine responses in identical twins.

The sample consisted of PBMCs. These receptors were obtained from a woman between 18 and 30 years old in good health. CDR3s include the opening cysteine and the closing phenylalanine or tryptophan. The D gene is left open where the match is weak. Size tells how often a clone was seen (once, few, many) or the class of an expanded clone, and some rows leave it out.

>TRBV12-3/TRBV12-4|TRBJ2-1|TRBD1|.
CASSFGTGVNNEQFF
TGTGCCAGCAGTTTCGGGACAGGGGTAAACAATGAGCAGTTCTTC
>TRBV10-3|TRBJ2-7|.|.
CAPGPSYEQYF
TGTGCCCCGGGGCCCTCCTACGAGCAGTACTTC
>TRBV2|TRBJ2-3|.|few
CASIGAPDTQYF
TGTGCCAGCATAGGGGCCCCAGATACGCAGTATTTT
>TRBV11-1|TRBJ2-1|TRBD2|many
CASSPAGGSLSSYNEQFF
TGTGCCAGCAGCCCAGCGGGGGGTTCATTGAGCTCCTACAATGAGCAGTTCTTC
>TRBV13|TRBJ2-2|.|few
CASSPSGANTGELFF
TGTGCCAGCAGCCCAAGCGGAGCGAACACCGGGGAGCTGTTTTTT
>TRBV6-6|TRBJ2-5|.|few
CASLGFGETQYF
TGTGCCAGTTTGGGCTTTGGAGAGACCCAGTACTTC
>TRBV7-9|TRBJ1-6|.|once
CASSLRGTELSPLHF
TGTGCCAGCAGCTTAAGGGGTACGGAATTGTCACCCCTCCACTTT
>TRBV28|TRBJ2-7|.|few
CASSLTAPYEQYF
TGTGCCAGCAGTTTAACAGCCCCCTACGAGCAGTACTTC
>TRBV20-1|TRBJ1-1|.|many
CSAERWGTPEAFF
TGCAGTGCCGAAAGGTGGGGAACCCCTGAAGCTTTCTTT
>TRBV2|TRBJ2-5|.|many
CASSYETQYF
TGTGCCAGCAGCTATGAGACCCAGTACTTC
>TRBV7-2|TRBJ2-1|TRBD2|.
CASSLALWVGGPRNEQFF
TGTGCCAGCAGCTTAGCCCTATGGGTGGGAGGGCCCCGGAATGAGCAGTTCTTC
>TRBV19|TRBJ2-1|TRBD2|.
CASSSGQGLAGGQFF
TGTGCCAGTAGTTCCGGACAGGGTTTAGCGGGAGGGCAGTTCTTC
>TRBV12-5|TRBJ2-7|TRBD2|few
CASGSGLVGYEQYF
TGTGCTAGTGGTTCGGGACTAGTCGGGTACGAGCAGTACTTC
>TRBV2|TRBJ1-3|TRBD1|.
CASSEPTGTGINTIYF
TGTGCCAGCAGTGAACCCACCGGGACAGGGATTAACACCATATATTTT
>TRBV20-1|TRBJ2-7|TRBD2|.
CSARDLLLREGPPYEQYF
TGCAGTGCTAGAGATCTGTTGTTGAGGGAGGGCCCCCCTTACGAGCAGTACTTC
>TRBV11-2|TRBJ2-2|.|few
CASSFGTLNTGELFF
TGTGCCAGCAGCTTCGGGACTTTGAACACCGGGGAGCTGTTTTTT
>TRBV4-2|TRBJ2-7|.|few
CASSQVVSGDYEQYF
TGTGCCAGCAGCCAAGTCGTTAGCGGAGACTACGAGCAGTACTTC
>TRBV12-3/TRBV12-4|TRBJ2-1|TRBD2|few
CASNLAGGRLGYNEQFF
TGTGCCAGCAACCTGGCGGGAGGGCGTCTGGGGTACAATGAGCAGTTCTTC
>TRBV20-1|TRBJ1-1|.|few
CSAGRGTNTEAFF
TGCAGTGCTGGGCGGGGTACGAACACTGAAGCTTTCTTT
>TRBV27|TRBJ2-3|.|few
CASGTFGGATDTQYF
TGTGCCAGCGGGACCTTCGGAGGGGCCACAGATACGCAGTATTTT
>TRBV3-1|TRBJ2-5|TRBD1|.
CASSRGTGDQETQYF
TGTGCCAGCAGCCGAGGGACAGGAGACCAAGAGACCCAGTACTTC
>TRBV9|TRBJ1-1|.|many
CASSRGPVNTEAFF
TGTGCCAGCAGCCGGGGACCGGTGAACACTGAAGCTTTCTTT